This record concerns one T cell receptor beta chain sequence. The sample is drawn from a study of CD8 T cells in Susac syndrome. Trimming stripped 4 bases from V and 2 bases from J, with 13 bases between. The CDR3 sequence is 14 residues long. CDR1 SGDLS and CDR2 YYNGEE come from the germline V gene. RNA amounts of about 0.5 to 1 ug underwent reverse transcription with random hexamers. An immunoSEQ multiplex PCR generated amplified TCR beta CDR3 products spanning 54 Vbeta and 13 Jbeta. TCRdb used MiXCR to reprocess the immunoSEQ multiplex PCR reads, holding one entry per CDR3 protein. The sample comprises about 120,000 distinct CDR3 sequences, just under 95% of which are singletons, and about 0.27% rests with the top ten.

The chain combines TRBV9 with TRBJ2-7; a possible D gene is TRBD1 (5 bases). Sequencing used CD8+ T cells from PBMCs. This receptor was obtained from a human donor with Susac syndrome. The CDR3 DNA follows: TGTGCCAGCAGCCAGGTAGGGGCACCCTACGAGCAGTACTTC. Translated, it gives CASSQVGAPYEQYF.